The clone carrying this T cell receptor (beta chain) was observed a few times. The antigen is undetermined. Primers: 60 Vbeta forward and 13 Jbeta reverse. Profiled with immunoSEQ multiplex PCR; TCRdb holds only in-frame clones, not every one. The profile shows fewer than 250,000 clones, approximately 80% of them singletons. The ends were cut back, 0 bases at V and 5 bases at J, with 12 bases in the middle. Per the germline V gene, CDR1 is SGHNT and CDR2 is YYREEE (reference sequence). CDR3 length: 15 amino acids. The data belong to a study of cytomegalovirus exposure and HLA in healthy donors. Study-level points and caveats: With later analysis, a missense DCLRE1C variant became linked to TCR beta V- and J-gene trimming. Immune exposure information comprised only CMV serostatus. The study labeled 150 or so TCR beta chains cytomegalovirus-associated.

Donors in the study were healthy people who gave bone marrow. The sequencing input was PBMCs. The V call is TRBV5-4, the J call TRBJ1-5; TRBD1 might be the D (5 bases). This receptor was obtained from a girl between 10 and 17 years old in good health and CMV-seronegative. The CDR3 DNA is TGTGCCAGCAGCTTGGATTCAGGGCTTGATCAGCCCCAGCATTTT. It specifies CASSLDSGLDQPQHF.